This entry concerns a single T cell receptor beta chain. No antigen is known for it. For the second PCR, which ran for about 6 to 11 cycles, a sample-barcoded 5' primer and a J-beta primer mix were used. Using its own MiXCR run on the 5' RACE reads, TCRdb lists one record per CDR3 protein. The sample consists of about 810,000 distinct CDR3 sequences, 35% to 40% of them appearing once. The data belong to a study of blood T cells in healthy people across ages. Study-wide results and limits: Observed TCR beta diversity per million T cells went down as age went up. This fall followed a roughly linear course with age.

The specimen was blood. The TCR originated in a man aged 18 to 30 in good health.

CDR3 protein: CASKYWEAGGNEQYF. CDR3 sequence (DNA): TGTGCCAGCAAATATTGGGAGGCGGGAGGAAATGAGCAGTACTTC. The chain combines TRBV7-9 with TRBJ2-7; 8 bases are shared with TRBD2. J lost 7 bases, V lost 7 bases, and 15 bases had no gene match. The germline V gene has CDR1 SEHNR and CDR2 FQNEAQ (reference sequence). CDR3 length: 15 amino acids. The full variable domain, in which reference TRBV7-9 and TRBJ2-7 provide the parts outside the CDR3, is DTGVSQNPRHKITKRGQNVTFRCDPISEHNRLYWYRQTLGQGPEFLTYFQNEAQLEKSRLLSDRFSAERPKGSFSTLEIQRTEQGDSAMYLCASKYWEAGGNEQYFGPGTRLTVT.